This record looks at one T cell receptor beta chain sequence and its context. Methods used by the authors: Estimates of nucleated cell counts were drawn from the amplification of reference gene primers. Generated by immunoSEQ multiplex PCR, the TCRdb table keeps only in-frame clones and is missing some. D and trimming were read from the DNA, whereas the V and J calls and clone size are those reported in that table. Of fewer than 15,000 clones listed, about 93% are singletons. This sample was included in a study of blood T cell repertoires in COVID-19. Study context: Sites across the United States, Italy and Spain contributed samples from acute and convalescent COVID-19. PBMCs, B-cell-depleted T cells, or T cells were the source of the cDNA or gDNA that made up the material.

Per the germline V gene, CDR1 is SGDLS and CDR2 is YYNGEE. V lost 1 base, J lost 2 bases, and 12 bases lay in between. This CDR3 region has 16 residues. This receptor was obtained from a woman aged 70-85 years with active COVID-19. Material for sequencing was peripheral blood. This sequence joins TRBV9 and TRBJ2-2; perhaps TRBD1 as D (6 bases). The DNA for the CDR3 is TGTGCCAGCAGCGTACGGCCGGGACAAAACACCGGGGAGCTGTTTTTT. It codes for CASSVRPGQNTGELFF.